This TCR beta chain is from a study of CD8 T cells in ankylosing spondylitis. Findings and caveats of the study: Clones that were linked to disease were CD8+ and were relatively rare in peripheral blood.

Only a few counts were recorded for this clonotype. Its antigen is unknown. Quantitative molecular-barcoded 5'-RACE generated the TCR beta libraries. MiXCR was run by TCRdb on the 5' RACE reads, yielding one entry per CDR3 protein. This sample has roughly 240,000 distinct CDR3 sequences; about 30% occur once, and the top ten carry about 4%. What was sequenced was blood, either unsorted or a sorted T cell fraction (not recorded which). This receptor was obtained from a male donor with ankylosing spondylitis or in good health (not recorded which).

CDR3 nucleotide sequence: TGTGCCAGCAGTTACTCGACAGACGGCACTGAAGCTTTCTTT. Residues: CASSYSTDGTEAFF. The rearrangement links TRBV6-5 to TRBJ1-1, with D perhaps matching TRBD1 (5 bases). With 0 bases removed from V and 4 bases from J, the gap between germline ends came to 9 bases. Germline V gene data show CDR1 as MNHEY and CDR2 as SVGAGI. There are 14 residues in the CDR3.